This T cell receptor beta chain is from a study of T cells in Graves' hyperthyroidism and ophthalmopathy. Overall study findings and caveats: Appearing also in blood were most of the thyroid clonotypes expanded above 0.001.

This clonotype has ten or more counts. Its antigen is still unknown. No progression to ophthalmopathy during 18 months of follow-up defined stable disease. Each patient was aged 18 to 65 and had newly diagnosed hyperthyroidism of under 2 months' duration. On the basis of clinical symptoms, serum thyroxine and TRAb, thyroid ultrasound and orbital computed tomography, diagnoses were made. Amplification targeted TCR beta CDR3 regions from RNA transcripts. An initial round of RT-PCR targeting the TCR CDR3 relied on the HTBI primer set. Via MiXCR, TCRdb re-called the multiplex PCR reads, giving one row per CDR3 protein. The table records hundreds of thousands of distinct CDR3 sequences, roughly 40% of them present only once. The sequence derives from a man between 18 and 29 years old with Graves' hyperthyroidism. Input material: blood.

The CDR3 loop reads CASSLYSGREKLFF. In DNA, the CDR3 is TGTGCCAGCAGCTTATACTCAGGACGTGAAAAACTGTTTTTT. The chain links TRBV7-2 to TRBJ1-4; D unresolved. Germline V gene sequence: CDR1 SGHTA, CDR2 FQGNSA. This CDR3 has 14 amino acids. The V end lost 2 bases, the J end lost 7 bases, and 11 bases lay between the germline ends.